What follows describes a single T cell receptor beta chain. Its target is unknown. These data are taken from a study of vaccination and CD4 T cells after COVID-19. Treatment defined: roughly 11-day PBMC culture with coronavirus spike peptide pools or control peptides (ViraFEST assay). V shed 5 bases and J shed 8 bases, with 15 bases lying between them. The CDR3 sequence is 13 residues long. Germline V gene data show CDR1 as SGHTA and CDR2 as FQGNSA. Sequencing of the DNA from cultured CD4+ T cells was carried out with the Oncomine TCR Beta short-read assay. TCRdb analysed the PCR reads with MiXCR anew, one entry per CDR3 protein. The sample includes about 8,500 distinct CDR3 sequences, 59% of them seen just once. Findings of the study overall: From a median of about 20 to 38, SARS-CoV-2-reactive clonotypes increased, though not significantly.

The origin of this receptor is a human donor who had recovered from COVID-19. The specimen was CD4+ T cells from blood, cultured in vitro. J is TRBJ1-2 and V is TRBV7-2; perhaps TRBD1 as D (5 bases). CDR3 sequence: CASSLYLTAGYTF. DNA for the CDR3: TGTGCCAGCAGCCTATACCTGACAGCCGGCTACACCTTC.